This TCR beta chain is from a study of shared clonotypes between healthy human individuals. About the research overall: Donors were a couple of women and three men aged 18 to 49. Study-wide results and caveats: The small donor group covered limited genetic and exposure diversity.

V lost 5 bases, J lost 2 bases, and 6 bases stayed unmatched. The germline V gene has CDR1 LNHDA and CDR2 SQIVND (reference sequence). The CDR3 is 15 residues long. Data came from immunoSEQ multiplex PCR; TCRdb stores just in-frame clones and leaves some out. The top ten clones hold approximately 12% of a sample with approximately 500,000 clones, around 79% of them seen once. The count of this clone is one. As yet, its antigen is unknown. HIV-negative, healthy adults without recent acute infections or vaccinations were the donors. Genomic DNA for unsorted samples, which was extracted with the QIAamp DNA Blood Mini kit, came from some 90 million PBMCs.

The origin of this receptor is a woman between 35 and 50 years old in good health. Some clones in this sample may be carry-over from other donors' samples. Material: PBMCs. The V and J genes are TRBV19 and TRBJ1-5; 7 bases are a match to TRBD1. The CDR3 here is CASSPQGGGNQPQHF. In DNA, the CDR3 is TGTGCCAGTAGTCCCCAGGGGGGTGGCAATCAGCCCCAGCATTTT. Based on the CDR3 plus reference TRBV19 and TRBJ1-5, the full variable domain is DGGITQSPKYLFRKEGQNVTLSCEQNLNHDAMYWYRQDPGQGLRLIYYSQIVNDFQKGDIAEGYSVSREKKESFPLTVTSAQKNPTAFYLCASSPQGGGNQPQHFGDGTRLSIL.